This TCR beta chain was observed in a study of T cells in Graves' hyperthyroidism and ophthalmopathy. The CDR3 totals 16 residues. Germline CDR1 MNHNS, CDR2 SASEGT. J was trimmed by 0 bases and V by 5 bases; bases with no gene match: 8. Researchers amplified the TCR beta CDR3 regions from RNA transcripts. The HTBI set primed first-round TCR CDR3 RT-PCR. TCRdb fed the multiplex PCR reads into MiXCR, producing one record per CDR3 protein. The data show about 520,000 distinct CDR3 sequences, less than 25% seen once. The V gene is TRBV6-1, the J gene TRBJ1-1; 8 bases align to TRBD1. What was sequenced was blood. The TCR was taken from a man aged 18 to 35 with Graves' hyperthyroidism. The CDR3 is CASSPRRQGLNTEAFF. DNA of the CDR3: TGTGCCAGCAGTCCCCGAAGACAGGGGTTGAACACTGAAGCTTTCTTT.